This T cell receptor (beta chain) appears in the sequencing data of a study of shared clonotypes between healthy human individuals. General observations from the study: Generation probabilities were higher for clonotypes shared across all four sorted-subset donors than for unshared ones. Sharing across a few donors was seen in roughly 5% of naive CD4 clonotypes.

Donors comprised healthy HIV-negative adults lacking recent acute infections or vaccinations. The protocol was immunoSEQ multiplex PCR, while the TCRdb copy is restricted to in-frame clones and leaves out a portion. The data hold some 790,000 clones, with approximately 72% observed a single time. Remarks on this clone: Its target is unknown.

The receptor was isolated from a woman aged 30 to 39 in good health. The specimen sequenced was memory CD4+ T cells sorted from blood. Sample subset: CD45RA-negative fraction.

In DNA form, the CDR3 reads TGCGCCAGCAGCGCAGGGGACAGGGATTACACTGAAGCTTTCTTT. It specifies CASSAGDRDYTEAFF. This chain links TRBV5-1 with TRBJ1-1, with TRBD1 matching 9 bases. CDR1 and CDR2 (germline): SGHRS, YFSETQ. The V segment lost 4 bases and the J segment 3 bases; nucleotides outside the gene matches: 7. The CDR3 covers 15 residues.